This T cell receptor beta chain was sequenced in a study of T cell responses to AZD1222 COVID-19 vaccine. Study-level points and caveats: Unmutated variant regions are reportedly the target of nearly half of TCRs that are spike-specific.

This CDR3 spans 17 amino acids. The V gene end was trimmed by 0 bases and the J gene end by 5 bases; junction bases not matched to a gene: 7. The germline V gene encodes CDR1 SGHRS and CDR2 YFSETQ. With respect to this clone: Its target is not known.

Measured with immunoSEQ multiplex PCR; TCRdb has only the in-frame clones, and not every one. The sample holds 120,000 or so clones, just over 90% seen once. The sequences come from peripheral blood, collected on day 0 of AZD1222 vaccination. The chain has TRBV5-1 and TRBJ2-6, with 8 bases identical to TRBD1. The clonotype was recovered from an adult in good health. The CDR3 sequence: CASSLGAGGLWANVLTF. The CDR3 DNA is TGCGCCAGCAGCTTGGGGGCAGGGGGCTTATGGGCCAACGTCCTGACTTTC.